Included here is one T cell receptor beta chain sequence, with context. Antigen specificity is unknown. This sample is drawn from a study of cytomegalovirus exposure and HLA in healthy donors. General study results and limits: Listed as cytomegalovirus-associated were 150 to 200 TCR beta chains.

The CDR3 is 15 amino acids. V was pared by 3 bases and J by 1 base, with 10 bases between. From germline, CDR1 is LNHDA and CDR2 SQIVND (reference sequence). From the 120-subject validation cohort, which was separate from the roughly 630-subject first cohort, the donors were drawn. Sequencing used immunoSEQ multiplex PCR; TCRdb keeps in-frame clones, though not all of them. Of around 230,000 clones listed, roughly 86% are singletons. The origin of this receptor is a woman aged 25 to 45 in good health and CMV-seropositive. Input material: PBMCs. This chain connects TRBV19 to TRBJ1-5, with D maybe TRBD1 (5 bases). As DNA, the CDR3 is TGTGCCAGTAGTATTCCCCCAGGGAGCAATCAGCCCCAGCATTTT. The encoded protein is CASSIPPGSNQPQHF.